This passage covers 2 T cell receptor beta chains from one sample sequenced in a study of cytomegalovirus exposure and HLA in healthy donors. The protocol was immunoSEQ multiplex PCR, while the TCRdb copy is restricted to in-frame clones and leaves out a portion. The sample contains 200,000 or so clones, more than 65% of which appear only once. Sequenced sample: PBMCs. These receptors all stem from a woman aged 25-40 years in good health and CMV-seropositive.

V gene TRBV2 combines with J gene TRBJ1-5; 7 nucleotides match TRBD1. V was pared by 2 bases and J by 6 bases, with 4 bases of the junction left unmatched. The CDR3 is 14 amino acids. CDR1 is SNHLY and CDR2 is FYNNEI in the germline V gene. CDR3 in DNA: TGTGCCAGCAGTGAAATCAGGGGGAGTCAGCCCCAGCATTTT. As protein: CASSEIRGSQPQHF.

V and J are TRBV2 and TRBJ2-3, with 10 bases that match TRBD2. The germline CDR1 and CDR2 sequences are SNHLY and FYNNEI. Unmatched junction bases numbered 4, after V lost 7 bases and J lost 0 bases. CDR3 length: 15 residues. CDR3 protein: CASTGLAASTDTQYF. In nucleotides, the CDR3 is TGTGCCAGCACTGGACTAGCGGCTAGCACAGATACGCAGTATTTT.